The entry below gives a single T cell receptor beta chain sequence along with its context. Its antigen has not been determined. No clone much larger than this one lies a single base away; base qualities are absent. This record belongs to a study of blood T cell repertoires in COVID-19 (dated by TCRdb to 2018 to 2021). Background on the whole study: Samples covering the acute and convalescent phases of COVID-19 were provided by collaborators in the United States, Italy and Spain. A de-identified subject ID, COVID-19 status, age in years and sex were almost always included in the sample metadata. The prospective study material was composed of cDNA or gDNA derived from T cells, B-cell-depleted T cells, or PBMCs. Deeply sampled blood TCRbeta repertoires from subjects exposed to, actively infected with, or recovered from COVID-19 were included in the dataset. A freely available public database, intended as a resource for researchers studying the immune response to SARS-CoV-2, is where the repertoires were released. Samples were obtained from the ongoing ImmuneRACE study (first 160 participants) and from about 1,300 subjects provided by 6 global collaborators. Where available, HLA class I and class II types were taken from metadata supplied by the sample provider and were not determined by assay-based typing.

Inclusive of the bounding cysteine and phenylalanine, the CDR3 is 16 residues long. Of all the DNA, just the CDR3 is kept, 48 bases in frame from base 1. The germline V gene (reference sequence) supplies CDR1 SEHNR and CDR2 FQNEAQ. The V and J ends are trimmed by 1 base and 3 bases, leaving 15 bases between them. TCRbeta CDR3 regions were amplified from genomic DNA using the immunoSEQ Assay, a bias-controlled multiplex PCR. The authors' analysis ran thus. The number of nucleated cells in each sample was estimated from the amplification of reference gene primers within the assay. To quantify the absolute abundance of each unique TCRbeta CDR3 rearrangement, sequence reads were collapsed and filtered. For each sample, productive Simpson clonality was calculated as the square root of Simpson's diversity index across productive rearrangements. TCRdb carries this immuneACCESS record with in-frame sequences only. Its versions omit some clonotypes, under half of them owing to an unresolved V gene in the studies checked, with the rest unexplained. That table supplies the V and J calls and clone size; D and trimming were determined from the DNA. Recorded for this sample are a few hundred thousand clones; 70% to 90% of them occurred a single time. Roughly 6.7% of the sample comes from the top ten.

In the prospective study, participants were roughly 18 to 100 years old, resided in 24 geographic areas of the United States, and were enrolled through a virtual design. In the prospective study, cohorts were assigned on the basis of participant-reported clinical history obtained from a screening survey and a study questionnaire. Exposed participants had been in contact, within 2 weeks of entering the study, with a person who had a PCR-confirmed or clinician-diagnosed case of COVID-19. In the prospective study, mobile phlebotomists collected whole blood, serum and a nasopharyngeal or oropharyngeal swab from each participant. Participants in the prospective study had the option to provide additional blood draws and questionnaires over a 2-month period. Blood samples from the prospective study were shipped frozen or at room temperature prior to DNA extraction. Broader findings and caveats from the paper: How much clinical and demographic metadata was included differed by source and by participant, and the metadata was provided uncurated.

The material sequenced was PBMCs or T cells enriched from blood (not recorded which). This chain is built from TRBV7-9 and TRBJ2-5; the D region possibly corresponds to TRBD2 (5 bases align). The source is a woman aged 45-65 years who had been exposed to COVID-19. The CDR3 in this case is CASSLDGAAVKETQYF. The DNA reads as follows: TGTGCCAGCAGCTTAGACGGAGCGGCGGTGAAAGAGACCCAGTACTTC.